The 17 T cell receptor beta chains given below trace back to one sample, sequenced in a study of blood T cell repertoires in COVID-19. Method: immunoSEQ multiplex PCR; TCRdb's copy keeps in-frame clones and lacks some. The sample shows 90,000 or so clones, approximately 91% of them seen only once. The sequenced material came from peripheral blood. All receptors come from a man in his 60s with COVID-19, enrolled during active disease.

The rearrangement joins TRBV30 to TRBJ2-6; a weak D match, TRBD1 (6 bases). CDR3 length: 21 amino acids. Germline V lookup: CDR1 GTSNPN, CDR2 SVGIG (reference sequence). V was shortened by 2 bases and J by 0 bases, with 26 bases between the two germline ends. The CDR3 here is CAWSPPGGRGFILSGANVLTF. In nucleotides, the CDR3 is TGTGCCTGGAGTCCTCCTGGGGGCAGAGGGTTTATACTCTCTGGGGCCAACGTCCTGACTTTC.

The J gene is TRBJ2-1, the V gene TRBV4-2, with 7 bases identical to TRBD1. Trimming removed 0 bases from V and 7 bases from J; junction bases left unmatched: 9. Looked up from germline, CDR1 is LGHNA and CDR2 is YNFKEQ. The CDR3 loop spans 16 amino acids. CDR3 sequence reads: CASSQEWPGGQNEQFF. CDR3 coding DNA: TGTGCCAGCAGCCAAGAGTGGCCAGGGGGTCAGAATGAGCAGTTCTTC.

This chain connects TRBV7-9 to TRBJ2-7; weak D call: TRBD1 (6 bases). CDR1 SEHNR and CDR2 FQNEAQ come from the germline V gene (reference sequence). CDR3 size: 11 residues. Trimming left V 4 bases short and J 7 bases short, with 8 bases between. The CDR3 DNA is TGTGCCAGCAGCTGGGGGCGGGAGCAGTACTTC. Translated, it gives CASSWGREQYF.

This clone was found once. For the CDR3, the DNA is TGTGCCAGCAGCGAGCATTTACTAGCGGGAGTGCAGTACTTC. Protein sequence: CASSEHLLAGVQYF. The V call is TRBV2, the J call TRBJ2-7, with 11 bases fitting TRBD2. V trimming: 6 bases; J trimming: 9 bases; junction bases outside the gene matches: 10. CDR1 SNHLY and CDR2 FYNNEI come from the germline V gene. CDR3 length: 14 residues.

CDR3 nucleotides: TGTGCCACCAGCAGAGGAGGACAGGACACTGAAGCTTTCTTT. This sequence encodes CATSRGGQDTEAFF. The rearrangement uses TRBV15 and TRBJ1-1; 7 positions agree with TRBD1. V lost 1 base, J lost 3 bases, and 2 bases stayed unmatched. This CDR3 has 14 residues. CDR1 and CDR2 (germline): LNHNV, YYDKDF (reference sequence).

The CDR3 spells CASSFLGGSGYTF. The CDR3 region has the DNA TGTGCCAGCAGTTTTTTAGGGGGCAGTGGCTACACCTTC. The chain uses TRBV12-3 or TRBV12-4 and TRBJ1-2; TRBD1 matches at 7 bases. The J segment lost 7 bases and the V segment lost 3 bases, leaving 5 bases of the junction unmatched. CDR3 length equals 13 residues.

The sample holds one count of this clone. The chain employs TRBV7-8 and TRBJ2-7; 8 bases align to TRBD2. This CDR3 has 14 amino acids. J was trimmed by 0 bases and V by 6 bases; bases with no gene match: 4. Germline-derived CDR1 and CDR2 are SGHVS and FQNEAQ. CDR3 residues: CASRLSGSSYEQYF. The CDR3 DNA reads TGTGCCAGCAGATTGAGCGGGAGCTCCTACGAGCAGTACTTC.

The chain carries TRBV4-1 and TRBJ1-4; D gene uncertain. Looked up from germline, CDR1 is MGHRA and CDR2 is YSYEKL. The CDR3 totals 17 residues. The germline V and J ends were trimmed by 0 bases and 0 bases, with 11 bases remaining between them. CDR3 DNA: TGCGCCAGCAGCCAAGAGGGAGGGCTTGCAACTAATGAAAAACTGTTTTTT. Protein product: CASSQEGGLATNEKLFF.

This sequence joins TRBV5-1 and TRBJ2-1, with D hard to call. The CDR3 is 14 amino acids. Germline CDR1 and CDR2: SGHRS and YFSETQ. The V end was cut by 4 bases, the J end by 5 bases, with 13 bases between. In DNA, the CDR3 is TGCGCCAGCAGCGATAGAGGCTGGGACAATGAGCAGTTCTTC. Translated: CASSDRGWDNEQFF.

The gene calls are TRBV9 and TRBJ2-2, with D possibly matching TRBD2 (6 bases). Germline CDR1 SGDLS, CDR2 YYNGEE. This CDR3 spans 14 amino acids. V lost 0 bases and J 6 bases, leaving 9 bases between the germline ends. CDR3 coding DNA: TGTGCCAGCAGCGTAGACGGGAGATCCGGGGAGCTGTTTTTT. Residues: CASSVDGRSGELFF.

The V and J genes are TRBV20-1 and TRBJ2-7; D gene uncertain. V gave up 5 bases and J gave up 5 bases, with 10 bases separating them. Germline V lookup: CDR1 DFQATT, CDR2 SNEGSKA (reference sequence). The CDR3 has 11 residues. CDR3 sequence reads: CSAVPAHEQYF. CDR3 sequence (DNA): TGCAGTGCTGTCCCCGCGCACGAGCAGTACTTC.

The V and J genes are TRBV5-6 and TRBJ1-2, with D unclear. Germline values: CDR1 SGHDT, CDR2 YYEEEE. This CDR3 is built from 13 residues. Trimming left V 1 base short and J 8 bases short, with 12 bases between. The CDR3 DNA reads TGTGCCAGCAGCTTGATTTCTCCCCGGGGCTACACCTTC. This encodes CASSLISPRGYTF.

V is TRBV27 and J is TRBJ2-3, with 9 bases lining up with TRBD1. The CDR3 loop spans 15 amino acids. V lost 2 bases and J lost 4; bases outside the gene matches: 4. Per the germline V gene, CDR1 is MNHEY and CDR2 is SMNVEV (reference sequence). The CDR3 DNA reads as TGTGCCAGCAGTTTAAGGGACAGGGCCTCAGATACGCAGTATTTT. It encodes CASSLRDRASDTQYF.

In DNA form, the CDR3 reads TGTGCCACCAGTGACCCAAAGGAGCTCGATGAGCAGTTCTTC. Translating it yields CATSDPKELDEQFF. J is TRBJ2-1 and V is TRBV24-1; D unresolved. The V gene's germline CDR1 is KGHDR and CDR2 SFDVKD. The V gene lost 4 bases and the J gene lost 8 bases, with 14 bases spanning the gap. The CDR3 length is 14 residues.

This chain links TRBV27 with TRBJ2-1; 7 positions match TRBD2. This CDR3 spans 20 amino acids. V gave up 0 bases and J gave up 7 bases; unmatched junction bases: 21. CDR1 MNHEY and CDR2 SMNVEV come from the germline V gene (reference sequence). This CDR3 reads CASSLSPEPGVAGVVNEQFF. The CDR3 DNA follows: TGTGCCAGCAGTTTATCTCCTGAGCCGGGCGTGGCGGGGGTAGTGAATGAGCAGTTCTTC.

The V gene is TRBV18, the J gene TRBJ1-2; 8 bases match TRBD1. CDR3 length equals 18 residues. V dropped 1 base and J dropped 4; count of bases not matched to a gene: 14. Germline V gene sequence: CDR1 KGHSH, CDR2 LQKENI. DNA of the CDR3: TGTGCCAGCTCACCACAAGAGGGAGGGACAGGAGCTTTCTATGGCTACACCTTC. As protein: CASSPQEGGTGAFYGYTF.

The gene calls are TRBV14 and TRBJ2-7, with 8 bases lining up with TRBD1. The V gene's germline CDR1 is SGHDN and CDR2 FVKESK. The CDR3 extends over 15 amino acids. V shed 5 bases and J 3 bases; nucleotides not matched to a gene: 9. The CDR3 DNA follows: TGTGCCAGCAGCGCCCGGGCAGGGGGCGTCTACGAGCAGTACTTC. Translating gives CASSARAGGVYEQYF.